The entry that follows covers one T cell receptor (beta chain) sequence. Its antigen is unknown. These data are taken from a study of T-cell memory formation after mild COVID-19. Study-level information: TCR clusters showed largely donor specificity. Overall study findings and caveats: Researchers found some responding clones in pre-infection memory, a sign that cross-reactive memory joined. Largely, contracting CD4+ clones fell within CM and EM, and contracting CD8+ clones within EMRA.

TCRdb processed the 5' RACE reads anew with MiXCR; each CDR3 protein has one entry. The table has about 110,000 distinct CDR3 sequences, 18% seen once. CDR1 and CDR2 (germline): SGDLS, YYNGEE. CDR3 size: 18 residues. J lost 2 bases, V lost 3 bases, and 10 bases had no gene match. The sequenced sample consisted of PBMCs or a T cell subset sorted from them (not recorded which). The sequence derives from a man between 18 and 29 years old who had mild COVID-19 (a few samples of this study predate the infection). Cell type and time point are not known. The chain employs TRBV9 and TRBJ2-7; 14 bases line up with TRBD2. CDR3 sequence: CASSAETGLAGAPYEQYF. The CDR3 DNA reads TGTGCCAGCAGCGCAGAGACGGGACTAGCGGGGGCCCCCTACGAGCAGTACTTC.